Below are 9 T cell receptor beta chains sequenced from a single sample in a study of CD8 T cells in ankylosing spondylitis (dated by TCRdb to 2015 to 2018). The method behind the library was 5' RACE. Sequencing was carried out with an Illumina HiSeq 2500. TCRdb passed the public sequencing reads through fastp at Q25 and MiXCR, retaining productive beta sequences. Each CDR3 protein appears once, grouped with its most common genes and DNA. Counted in this sample were more than 300,000 distinct CDR3 sequences; around a tenth of them appeared once. The ten biggest clones cover roughly 9.5% of the sample. The specimen was blood, either unsorted or a sorted T cell fraction (not recorded which). These receptors were collected from a female donor with ankylosing spondylitis or in good health (not recorded which).

This clonotype was seen only a few times. The rearrangement joins TRBV5-5 to TRBJ2-3; D assignment may be TRBD1 or TRBD2 (5 bases each). The CDR3 runs to 17 residues. V was cut by 1 base and J by 6 bases, with 21 bases left in between. Germline loops: CDR1 SGHKS, CDR2 YYEKEE (reference sequence). The CDR3 region is CASSLYDSDRGLDTQYF. In DNA form, the CDR3 reads TGTGCCAGCAGCTTGTACGACAGCGATCGAGGGTTGGATACGCAGTATTTT.

This clonotype came up many times. J is TRBJ2-7 and V is TRBV28; 8 bases are a match to TRBD2. CDR1 MDHEN and CDR2 SYDVKM come from the germline V gene. The CDR3 covers 15 residues. V was clipped by 6 bases and J by 3 bases; unmatched bases: 10. For the CDR3, the DNA is TGTGCCAGCAGCCCTAGACTAGCGCGTCACTACGAGCAGTACTTC. Its translation: CASSPRLARHYEQYF.

DNA for the CDR3: TGTGCCAGCAGTTCGGTTCCGCTCAGCTACACCTTC. Translated, it gives CASSSVPLSYTF. V gene TRBV12-3 or TRBV12-4 combines with J gene TRBJ1-2; no reliable D call. Trimming cost V 4 bases and J 9 bases, with 12 bases left between them. The CDR3 has 12 residues.

The table lists this clonotype with a few counts. V and J are TRBV28 and TRBJ2-1, with D possibly being TRBD1 or TRBD2 (7 bases each). V lost 6 bases to trimming and J lost 15 bases, with 18 bases between them. The CDR3 covers 12 residues. Looked up from germline, CDR1 is MDHEN and CDR2 is SYDVKM. The CDR3 region is CASRYQGGGLFF. DNA of the CDR3: TGTGCCAGCAGATACCAGGGGGGGGGCCTGTTCTTC.

This clonotype was observed at least ten times. The CDR3, as DNA: TGCAGTGCATTACTTACAGGTGCGAATGGCTACACCTTC. Protein: CSALLTGANGYTF. This sequence joins TRBV20-1 and TRBJ1-2; maybe TRBD1 (5 bases). Germline CDR1 DFQATT, CDR2 SNEGSKA (reference sequence). Trimming took 6 bases from V and 6 from J, leaving 17 bases between them. This CDR3 contains 13 residues.

This clonotype was counted at least ten times. The chain uses TRBV6-5 and TRBJ2-1; D not certain. The CDR3 loop spans 12 amino acids. Trimming left V 5 bases short and J 9 bases short, with 11 bases between. The germline CDR1 and CDR2 sequences are MNHEY and SVGAGI. CDR3 protein: CASSRSGSEQFF. CDR3 coding DNA: TGTGCCAGCAGTCGTAGTGGCTCTGAGCAGTTCTTC.

This clonotype has only a few counts. V and J are TRBV29-1 and TRBJ1-4; D might be TRBD1 (6 bases). Germline CDR1 is SQVTM and CDR2 is ANQGSEA. CDR3 length equals 13 residues. Trimming removed 4 bases at V and 2 bases at J, with 8 bases between. The CDR3 sequence: CSVGQGTNEKLFF. The CDR3 nucleotides read TGCAGCGTTGGGCAGGGGACTAATGAAAAACTGTTTTTT. Variable domain in full (rest from reference TRBV29-1 and TRBJ1-4): SAVISQKPSRDICQRGTSLTIQCQVDSQVTMMFWYRQQPGQSLTLIATANQGSEATYESGFVIDKFPISRPNLTFSTLTVSNMSPEDSSIYLCSVGQGTNEKLFFGSGTQLSVL.

This clonotype was found once. The genes are TRBV18 and TRBJ2-2, with 7 positions matching TRBD1. This CDR3 region has 14 residues. Germline CDR1 and CDR2: KGHSH and LQKENI. The junction had 6 bases not matched to a gene; V was cut back by 6 bases and J by 5 bases. The CDR3 nucleotides are TGTGCCAGCTCCCCGGACAGGAGAACCGGGGAGCTGTTTTTT. Protein: CASSPDRRTGELFF.

This clonotype was counted ten times or more. V is TRBV7-9 and J is TRBJ1-1; no clear D. CDR1 SEHNR and CDR2 FQNEAQ come from the germline V gene (reference sequence). This CDR3 spans 15 amino acids. The V end was cut by 1 base, the J end by 1 base, with 10 bases between. Here the CDR3 DNA reads TGTGCCAGCAGCTTAGGCCCGGTATCGAACACTGAAGCTTTCTTT. Protein: CASSLGPVSNTEAFF. The whole variable domain, remainder taken from reference TRBV7-9 and TRBJ1-1, is DTGVSQNPRHKITKRGQNVTFRCDPISEHNRLYWYRQTLGQGPEFLTYFQNEAQLEKSRLLSDRFSAERPKGSFSTLEIQRTEQGDSAMYLCASSLGPVSNTEAFFGQGTRLTVV.